These 8 T cell receptor beta chains were all obtained from the same sample, sequenced in a study of T cell changes during pregnancy in multiple sclerosis. TCRdb keeps only in-frame clones here, not all; method: immunoSEQ multiplex PCR. This table holds 69,000 or so clones, around 94% found once. The sequencing here drew on peripheral blood, taken before pregnancy. These receptor sequences come from a female donor with multiple sclerosis, enrolled in a pregnancy study.

This chain connects TRBV15 to TRBJ2-1; a possible D gene is TRBD2 (6 bases). This CDR3 is built from 15 residues. Germline CDR1 reads LNHNV; CDR2 reads YYDKDF (reference sequence). The V end was cut by 0 bases, the J end by 8 bases, with 14 bases between. The CDR3: CATSREQGGVDEQFF. The CDR3 region has the DNA TGTGCCACCAGCAGAGAGCAGGGAGGTGTGGATGAGCAGTTCTTC.

The genes are TRBV18 and TRBJ1-1, with 9 bases matching TRBD1. Trimming removed 4 bases from V and 2 bases from J; junction bases left unmatched: 2. This CDR3 is 14 amino acids long. Looked up from germline, CDR1 is KGHSH and CDR2 is LQKENI. The CDR3 DNA sequence: TGTGCCAGCTCACGACAGGGGGGTAACACTGAAGCTTTCTTT. This sequence encodes CASSRQGGNTEAFF.

The chain couples TRBV4-3 to TRBJ2-7, with D maybe TRBD2 (7 bases). V was cut by 1 base and J by 3 bases, with 10 bases left in between. Germline values: CDR1 LGHNA, CDR2 YSLEER. The CDR3 contains 14 residues. This CDR3 reads CASSQGGGHYEQYF. The CDR3 DNA follows: TGCGCCAGCAGCCAAGGGGGGGGGCACTACGAGCAGTACTTC.

Only a few counts were recorded for this clone. The chain employs TRBV29-1 and TRBJ1-2; 7 bases line up with TRBD1. The V gene's germline CDR1 is SQVTM and CDR2 ANQGSEA. This CDR3 contains 14 residues. V gave up 3 bases and J gave up 2 bases; unmatched junction bases: 6. The CDR3 DNA follows: TGCAGCGTTGAGAACAGGGGTACGAACTATGGCTACACCTTC. Translation gives CSVENRGTNYGYTF.

This clone was detected a few times. This chain joins TRBV2 and TRBJ2-7; D possibly corresponds to TRBD2 (5 bases). Trimming cost V 3 bases and J 11 bases, with 11 bases left between them. This CDR3 region has 11 residues. The germline CDR1 and CDR2 sequences are SNHLY and FYNNEI. CDR3 sequence reads: CASSERAAEYF. DNA for the CDR3: TGTGCCAGCAGTGAGAGGGCAGCGGAGTACTTC.

This CDR3 is CASSSPPQEQFF. Here the CDR3 DNA reads TGTGCCAGCAGCTCCCCCCCCCAGGAGCAGTTCTTC. The chain couples TRBV11-3 to TRBJ2-1, with D uncertain. CDR1 is SGHNT, CDR2 YENEEA, per germline. V was shortened by 4 bases and J by 10 bases, with 11 bases between the two germline ends. The CDR3 is 12 residues long.

CDR3 amino acids: CASSASYEQYF. CDR3 DNA: TGTGCCAGCAGTGCGTCCTACGAGCAGTACTTC. V and J are TRBV28 and TRBJ2-7; D remains unclear. V was pared by 5 bases and J by 1 base, with 3 bases between. This CDR3 contains 11 residues. Germline CDR1 and CDR2: MDHEN and SYDVKM.

V and J are TRBV19 and TRBJ1-1; D unresolved. Germline values: CDR1 LNHDA, CDR2 SQIVND (reference sequence). Trimming left V 5 bases short and J 4 bases short, with 14 bases between. The CDR3 contains 14 residues. DNA for the CDR3: TGTGCCAGTAGTGCCCCGGAGTGGGTCACTGAAGCTTTCTTT. Amino acids: CASSAPEWVTEAFF.